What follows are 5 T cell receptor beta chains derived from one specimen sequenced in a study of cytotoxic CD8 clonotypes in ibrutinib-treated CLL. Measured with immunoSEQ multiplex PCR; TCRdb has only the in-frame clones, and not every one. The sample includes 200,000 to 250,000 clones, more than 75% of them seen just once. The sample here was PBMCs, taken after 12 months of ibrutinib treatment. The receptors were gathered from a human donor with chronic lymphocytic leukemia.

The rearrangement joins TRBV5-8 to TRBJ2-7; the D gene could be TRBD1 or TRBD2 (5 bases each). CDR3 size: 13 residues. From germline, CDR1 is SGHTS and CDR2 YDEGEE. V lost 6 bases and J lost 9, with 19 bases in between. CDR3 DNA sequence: TGTGCCAGCAACCTAGGGGAGATTACCGGGCAGTACTTC. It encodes CASNLGEITGQYF.

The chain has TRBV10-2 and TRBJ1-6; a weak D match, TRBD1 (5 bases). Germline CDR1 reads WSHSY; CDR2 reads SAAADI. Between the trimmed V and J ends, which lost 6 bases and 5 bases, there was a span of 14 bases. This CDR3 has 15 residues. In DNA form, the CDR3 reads TGCGCCAGCAGCGATGCCCAGGGCCATAATTCACCCCTCCACTTT. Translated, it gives CASSDAQGHNSPLHF.

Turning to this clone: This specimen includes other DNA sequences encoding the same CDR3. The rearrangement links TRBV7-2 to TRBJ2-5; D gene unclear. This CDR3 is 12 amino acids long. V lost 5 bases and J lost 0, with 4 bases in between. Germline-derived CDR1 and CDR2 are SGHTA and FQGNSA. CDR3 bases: TGTGCCAGCAGCACCTACCAAGAGACCCAGTACTTC. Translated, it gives CASSTYQETQYF.

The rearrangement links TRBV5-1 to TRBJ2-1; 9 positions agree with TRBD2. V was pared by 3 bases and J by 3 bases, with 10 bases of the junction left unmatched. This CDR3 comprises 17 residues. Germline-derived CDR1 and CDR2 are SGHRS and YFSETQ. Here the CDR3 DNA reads TGCGCCAGCAGCTCCGATTTTAGCGGGGGAGACTACAATGAGCAGTTCTTC. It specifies CASSSDFSGGDYNEQFF.

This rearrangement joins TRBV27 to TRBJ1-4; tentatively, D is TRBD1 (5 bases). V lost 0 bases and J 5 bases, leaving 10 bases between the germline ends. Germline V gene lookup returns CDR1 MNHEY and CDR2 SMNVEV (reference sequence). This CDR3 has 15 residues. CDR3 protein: CASSLSGRSNEKLFF. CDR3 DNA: TGTGCCAGCAGTTTATCGGGACGGTCGAATGAAAAACTGTTTTTT.